This T cell receptor beta chain was captured by sequencing in a study of PD-1 blockade in classical Hodgkin lymphoma. Findings of the study overall: It was CD4+ TCR diversity, not CD8+, that rose significantly by C4D1.

With respect to this clone: Antigen unknown.

Exposure to brentuximab vedotin varied, and each patient had relapsed following autologous stem cell transplantation. CDR3 size: 15 residues. Trimming took 6 bases from V and 4 from J, leaving 19 bases between them. Germline-derived CDR1 and CDR2 are MDHEN and SYDVKM. Sequencing used immunoSEQ multiplex PCR; TCRdb keeps in-frame clones, though not all of them. The sample carries approximately 52,000 clones, just under 75% recorded once. V and J are TRBV28 and TRBJ2-7; TRBD2 is a possible D gene (7 bases). The sample here was peripheral blood mononuclear cells (PBMCs), taken before the second cycle of nivolumab. This TCR was sampled from a human donor with classical Hodgkin lymphoma. The CDR3 is CASSIFGGRRYEQYF. CDR3 coding DNA: TGTGCCAGCAGCATCTTCGGGGGGCGGCGGTACGAGCAGTACTTC.